The source of this T cell receptor (beta chain) is a study of CXCR3-negative and CXCR3-positive naive CD8 T cells. CDR3 length equals 14 residues. Germline-derived CDR1 and CDR2 are SGDLS and YYNGEE. Points on this clonotype: Its antigen is undetermined.

Study-wide points: Naive subsets did not differ in surface CD5, and TRB CDR3 properties served to infer TCR strength.

UMI-labeled 5' RACE TRB cDNA libraries were prepared from the cells. One entry per CDR3 protein, without DNA, is what TCRdb gives after re-calling the 5' RACE reads. This repertoire includes approximately 100,000 distinct CDR3 sequences. The V and J genes are TRBV9 and TRBJ2-2; the D call from TCRdb, TRBD1, cannot be confirmed without DNA. What was sequenced was naive CXCR3- CD8+ T cells from blood. The subset: CD45RO-CCR7+CD27+CD95- naive CD8+ T cells lacking CXCR3 (TNR3-). The clonotype was recovered from a human donor in good health. Some clones in this sample may be carry-over from other donors' samples. The CDR3 loop reads CASGRDRGTGELFF.